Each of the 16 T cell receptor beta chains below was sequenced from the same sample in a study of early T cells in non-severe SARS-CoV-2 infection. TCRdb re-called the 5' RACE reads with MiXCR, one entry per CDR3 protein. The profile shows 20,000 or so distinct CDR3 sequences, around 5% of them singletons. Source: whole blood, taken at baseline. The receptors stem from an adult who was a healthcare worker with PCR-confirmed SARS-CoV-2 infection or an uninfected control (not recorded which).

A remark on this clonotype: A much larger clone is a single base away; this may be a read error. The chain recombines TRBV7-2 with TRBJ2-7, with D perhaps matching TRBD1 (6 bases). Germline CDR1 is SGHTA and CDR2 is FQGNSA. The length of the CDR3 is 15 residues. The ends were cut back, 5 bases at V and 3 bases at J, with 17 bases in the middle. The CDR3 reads CASSPTDSANYEQYF. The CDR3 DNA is TGTGCCAGCAGCCCCACGGACAGTGCAAACTACGAGCAGTACTTC.

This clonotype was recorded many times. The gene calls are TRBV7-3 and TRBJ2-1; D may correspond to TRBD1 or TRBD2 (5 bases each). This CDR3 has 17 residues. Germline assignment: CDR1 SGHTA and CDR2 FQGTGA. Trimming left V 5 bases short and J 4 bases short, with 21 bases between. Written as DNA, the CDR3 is TGTGCCAGCAGCCAAACCCCCGGGACCCTGGGGTACAATGAGCAGTTCTTC. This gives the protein CASSQTPGTLGYNEQFF.

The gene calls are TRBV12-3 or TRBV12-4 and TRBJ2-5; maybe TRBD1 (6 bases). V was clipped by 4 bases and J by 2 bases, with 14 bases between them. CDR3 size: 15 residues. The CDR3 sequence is CASSSTGRGQETQYF. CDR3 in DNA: TGTGCCAGCAGTTCGACTGGTAGGGGGCAAGAGACCCAGTACTTC.

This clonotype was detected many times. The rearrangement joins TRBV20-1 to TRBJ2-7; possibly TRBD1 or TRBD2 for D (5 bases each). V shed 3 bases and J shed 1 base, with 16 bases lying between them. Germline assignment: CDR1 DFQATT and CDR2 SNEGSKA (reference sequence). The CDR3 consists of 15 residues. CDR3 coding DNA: TGCAGTGCTAGCGAGTTAGGGACGCCTTCCTACGAGCAGTACTTC. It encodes CSASELGTPSYEQYF.

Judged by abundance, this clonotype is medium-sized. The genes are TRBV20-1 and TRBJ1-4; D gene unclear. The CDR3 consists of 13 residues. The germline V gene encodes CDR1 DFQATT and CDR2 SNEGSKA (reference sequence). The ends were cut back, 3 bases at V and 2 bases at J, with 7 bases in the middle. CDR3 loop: CSASGDTNEKLFF. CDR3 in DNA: TGCAGTGCTAGTGGGGATACTAATGAAAAACTGTTTTTT.

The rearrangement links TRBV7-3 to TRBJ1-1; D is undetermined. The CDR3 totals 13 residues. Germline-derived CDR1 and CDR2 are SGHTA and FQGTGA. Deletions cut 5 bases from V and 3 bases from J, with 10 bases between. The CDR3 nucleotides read TGTGCCAGCAGCCAGAACAGTGACACTGAAGCTTTCTTT. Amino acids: CASSQNSDTEAFF.

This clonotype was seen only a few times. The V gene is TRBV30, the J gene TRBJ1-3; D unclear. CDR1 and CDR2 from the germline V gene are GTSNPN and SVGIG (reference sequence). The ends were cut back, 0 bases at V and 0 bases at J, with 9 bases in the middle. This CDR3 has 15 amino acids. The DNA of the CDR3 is TGTGCCTGGAGTGTACCCGGCAGCTCTGGAAACACCATATATTTT. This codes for CAWSVPGSSGNTIYF.

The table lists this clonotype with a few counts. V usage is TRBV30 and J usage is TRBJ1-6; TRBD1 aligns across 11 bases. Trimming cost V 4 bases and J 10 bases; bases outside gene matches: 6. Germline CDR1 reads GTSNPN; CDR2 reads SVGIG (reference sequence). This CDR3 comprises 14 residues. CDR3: CAWNPGTGGSPLHF. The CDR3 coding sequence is TGTGCCTGGAATCCCGGGACAGGGGGATCACCCCTCCACTTT. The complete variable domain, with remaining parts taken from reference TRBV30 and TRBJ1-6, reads SQTIHQWPATLVQPVGSPLSLECTVEGTSNPNLYWYRQAAGRGLQLLFYSVGIGQISSEVPQNLSASRPQDRQFILSSKKLLLSDSGFYLCAWNPGTGGSPLHFGNGTRLTVT.

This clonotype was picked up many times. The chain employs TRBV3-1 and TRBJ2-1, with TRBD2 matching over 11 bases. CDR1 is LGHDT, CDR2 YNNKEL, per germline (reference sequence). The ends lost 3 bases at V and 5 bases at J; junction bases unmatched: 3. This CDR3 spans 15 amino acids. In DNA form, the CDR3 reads TGTGCCAGCAGCCACTATAGCGGGGGGGACAATGAGCAGTTCTTC. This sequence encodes CASSHYSGGDNEQFF.

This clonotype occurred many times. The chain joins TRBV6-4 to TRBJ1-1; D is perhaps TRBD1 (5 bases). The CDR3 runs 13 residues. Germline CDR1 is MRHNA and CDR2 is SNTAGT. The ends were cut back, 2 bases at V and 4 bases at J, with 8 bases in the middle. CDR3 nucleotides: TGTGCCAGCAGTGACAATCAGGGCACTGAAGCTTTCTTT. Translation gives CASSDNQGTEAFF.

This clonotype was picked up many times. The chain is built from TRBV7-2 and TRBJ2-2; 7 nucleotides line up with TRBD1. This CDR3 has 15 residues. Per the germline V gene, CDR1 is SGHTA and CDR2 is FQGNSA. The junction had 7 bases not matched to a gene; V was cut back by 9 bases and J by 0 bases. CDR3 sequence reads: CASQQGPANTGELFF. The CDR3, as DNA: TGTGCCAGTCAACAGGGGCCAGCGAACACCGGGGAGCTGTTTTTT.

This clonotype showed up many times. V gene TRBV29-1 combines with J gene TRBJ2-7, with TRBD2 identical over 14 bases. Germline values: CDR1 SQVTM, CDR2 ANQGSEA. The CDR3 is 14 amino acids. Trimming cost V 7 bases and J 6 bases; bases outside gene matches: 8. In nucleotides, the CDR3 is TGCAGCGGCGGGACTAGCGGGGGTTCCGGCGAGCAGTACTTC. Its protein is CSGGTSGGSGEQYF.

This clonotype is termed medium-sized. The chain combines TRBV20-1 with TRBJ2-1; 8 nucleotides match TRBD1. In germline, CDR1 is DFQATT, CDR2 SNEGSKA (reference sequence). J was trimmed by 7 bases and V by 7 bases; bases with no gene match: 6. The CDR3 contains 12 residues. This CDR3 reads CSGTGRGNEQFF. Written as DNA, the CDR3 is TGCAGTGGGACAGGGAGAGGGAATGAGCAGTTCTTC.

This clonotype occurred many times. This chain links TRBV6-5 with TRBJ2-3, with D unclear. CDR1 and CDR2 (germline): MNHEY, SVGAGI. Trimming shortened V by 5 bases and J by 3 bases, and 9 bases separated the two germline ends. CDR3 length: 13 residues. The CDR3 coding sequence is TGTGCCAGCAGTCCAAATCCGACAGATACGCAGTATTTT. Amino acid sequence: CASSPNPTDTQYF.

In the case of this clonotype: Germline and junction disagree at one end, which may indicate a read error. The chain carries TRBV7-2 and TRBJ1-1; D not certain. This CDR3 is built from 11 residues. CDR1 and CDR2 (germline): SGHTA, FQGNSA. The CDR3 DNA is TGTGCCAGCAGCTTAGTGGCTGAGGCTTTCTTT. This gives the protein CASSLVAEAFF.

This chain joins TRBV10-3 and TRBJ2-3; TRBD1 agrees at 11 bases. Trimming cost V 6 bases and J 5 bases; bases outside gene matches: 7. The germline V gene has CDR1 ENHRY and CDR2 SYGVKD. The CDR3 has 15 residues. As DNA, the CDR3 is TGTGCCATCAGATCCGGGACAGGGGGACAAGATACGCAGTATTTT. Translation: CAIRSGTGGQDTQYF.